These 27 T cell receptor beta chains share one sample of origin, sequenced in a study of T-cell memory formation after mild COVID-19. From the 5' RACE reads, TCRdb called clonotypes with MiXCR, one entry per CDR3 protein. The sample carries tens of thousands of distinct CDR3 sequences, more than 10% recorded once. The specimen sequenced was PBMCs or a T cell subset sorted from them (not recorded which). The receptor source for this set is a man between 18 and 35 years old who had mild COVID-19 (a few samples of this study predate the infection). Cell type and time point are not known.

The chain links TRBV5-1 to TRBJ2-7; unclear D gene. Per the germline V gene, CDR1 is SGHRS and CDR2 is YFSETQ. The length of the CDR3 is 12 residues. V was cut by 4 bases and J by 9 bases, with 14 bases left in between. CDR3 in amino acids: CASSPGPKGQYV. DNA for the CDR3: TGCGCCAGCAGCCCAGGACCGAAGGGGCAGTACGTC.

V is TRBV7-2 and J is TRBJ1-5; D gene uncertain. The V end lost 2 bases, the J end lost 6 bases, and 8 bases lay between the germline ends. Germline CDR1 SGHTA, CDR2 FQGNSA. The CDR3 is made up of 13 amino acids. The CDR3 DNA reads TGTGCCAGCAGCTTATCCTACGGTCAGCCCCAGCATTTT. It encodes CASSLSYGQPQHF.

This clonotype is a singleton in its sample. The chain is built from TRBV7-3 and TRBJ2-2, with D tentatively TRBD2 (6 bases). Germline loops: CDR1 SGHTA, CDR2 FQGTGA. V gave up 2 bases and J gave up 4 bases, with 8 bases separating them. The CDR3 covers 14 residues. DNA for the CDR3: TGTGCCAGCAGCTTACAGGAGGGCACCGGGGAGCTGTTTTTT. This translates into CASSLQEGTGELFF.

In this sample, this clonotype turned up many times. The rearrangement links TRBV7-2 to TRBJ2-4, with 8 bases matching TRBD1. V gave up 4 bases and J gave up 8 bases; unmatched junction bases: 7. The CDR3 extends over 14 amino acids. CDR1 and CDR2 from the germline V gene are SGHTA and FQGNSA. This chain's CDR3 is CASSSRQGIDIQYF. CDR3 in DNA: TGTGCCAGCAGCTCCCGACAGGGGATCGACATTCAGTACTTC.

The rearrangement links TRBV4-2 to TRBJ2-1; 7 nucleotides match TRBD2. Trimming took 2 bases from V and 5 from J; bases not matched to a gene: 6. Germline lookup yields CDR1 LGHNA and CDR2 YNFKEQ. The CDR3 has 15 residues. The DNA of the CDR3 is TGTGCCAGCAGCCAATCTAGCGGCCCCAACAATGAGCAGTTCTTC. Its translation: CASSQSSGPNNEQFF.

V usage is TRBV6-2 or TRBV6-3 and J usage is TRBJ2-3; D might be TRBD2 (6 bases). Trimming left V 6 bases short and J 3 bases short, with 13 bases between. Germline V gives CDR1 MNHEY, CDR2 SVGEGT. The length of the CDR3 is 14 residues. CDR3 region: CASRRLVATDTQYF. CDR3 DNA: TGTGCCAGCAGACGACTAGTCGCTACAGATACGCAGTATTTT.

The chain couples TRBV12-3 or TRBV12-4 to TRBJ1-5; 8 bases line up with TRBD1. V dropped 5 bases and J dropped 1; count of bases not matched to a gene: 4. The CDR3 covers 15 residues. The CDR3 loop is CASSVRGPSNQPQHF. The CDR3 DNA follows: TGTGCCAGCAGTGTCAGGGGGCCAAGCAATCAGCCCCAGCATTTT.

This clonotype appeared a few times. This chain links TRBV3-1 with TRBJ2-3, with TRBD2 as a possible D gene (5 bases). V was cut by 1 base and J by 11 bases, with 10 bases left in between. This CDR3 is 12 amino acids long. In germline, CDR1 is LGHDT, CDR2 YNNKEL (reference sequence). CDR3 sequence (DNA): TGTGCCAGCAGCCAAGTCGACCGGGGGCAGTATTTT. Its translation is CASSQVDRGQYF.

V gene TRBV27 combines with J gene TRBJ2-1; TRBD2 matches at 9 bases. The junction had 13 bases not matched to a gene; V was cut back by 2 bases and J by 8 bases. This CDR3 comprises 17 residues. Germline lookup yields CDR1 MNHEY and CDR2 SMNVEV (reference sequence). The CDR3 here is CASSLLLAGGPLHEQFF. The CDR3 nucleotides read TGTGCCAGCAGTTTACTTCTCGCGGGGGGGCCGTTGCATGAGCAGTTCTTC.

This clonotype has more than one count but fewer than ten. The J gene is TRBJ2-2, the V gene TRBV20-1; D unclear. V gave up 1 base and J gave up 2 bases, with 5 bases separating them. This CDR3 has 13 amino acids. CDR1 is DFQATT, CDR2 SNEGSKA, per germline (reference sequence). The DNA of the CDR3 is TGCAGTGCTAGAGGAGGCAACACCGGGGAGCTGTTTTTT. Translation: CSARGGNTGELFF.

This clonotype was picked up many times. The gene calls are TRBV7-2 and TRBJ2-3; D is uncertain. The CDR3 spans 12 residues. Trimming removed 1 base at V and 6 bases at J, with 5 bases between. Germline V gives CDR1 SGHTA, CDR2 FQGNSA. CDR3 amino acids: CASSLGWDTQYF. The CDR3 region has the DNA TGTGCCAGCAGCTTAGGATGGGATACGCAGTATTTT.

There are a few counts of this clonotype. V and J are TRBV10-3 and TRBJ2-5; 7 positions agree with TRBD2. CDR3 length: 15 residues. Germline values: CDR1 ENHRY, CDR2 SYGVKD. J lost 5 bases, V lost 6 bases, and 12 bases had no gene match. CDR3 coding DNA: TGTGCCATCAGCCCCTTGGGAGGGGCGGGGGAGACCCAGTACTTC. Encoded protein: CAISPLGGAGETQYF.

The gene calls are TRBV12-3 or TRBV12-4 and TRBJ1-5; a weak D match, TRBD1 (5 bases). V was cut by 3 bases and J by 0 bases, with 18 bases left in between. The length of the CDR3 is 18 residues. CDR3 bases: TGTGCCAGCAGTTTCCGGGACCCCCTAGGCAATAGCAATCAGCCCCAGCATTTT. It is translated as CASSFRDPLGNSNQPQHF.

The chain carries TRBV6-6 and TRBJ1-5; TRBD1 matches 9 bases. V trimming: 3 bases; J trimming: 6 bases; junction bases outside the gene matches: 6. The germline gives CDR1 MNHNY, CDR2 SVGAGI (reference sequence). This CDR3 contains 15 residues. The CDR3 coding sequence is TGTGCCAGCAGTTATGGACAGGGGAGCTTTCAGCCCCAGCATTTT. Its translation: CASSYGQGSFQPQHF.

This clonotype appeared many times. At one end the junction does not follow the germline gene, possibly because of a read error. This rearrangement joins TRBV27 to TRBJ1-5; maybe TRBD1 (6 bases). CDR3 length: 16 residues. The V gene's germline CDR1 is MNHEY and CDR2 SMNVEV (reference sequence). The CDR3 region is CASGLRSGANNQPQHF. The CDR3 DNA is TGTGCCAGCGGTTTAAGGTCGGGGGCGAATAATCAGCCCCAGCATTTT.

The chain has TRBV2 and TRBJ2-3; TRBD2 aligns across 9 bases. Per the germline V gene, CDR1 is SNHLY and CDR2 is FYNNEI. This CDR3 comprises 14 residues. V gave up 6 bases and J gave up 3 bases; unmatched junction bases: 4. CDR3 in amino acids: CASRDLAGTDTQYF. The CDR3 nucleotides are TGTGCCAGCAGGGACCTAGCGGGGACAGATACGCAGTATTTT.

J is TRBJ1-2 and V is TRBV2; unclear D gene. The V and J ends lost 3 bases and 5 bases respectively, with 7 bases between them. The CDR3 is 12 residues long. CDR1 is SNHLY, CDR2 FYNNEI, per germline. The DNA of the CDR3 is TGTGCCAGCAGTGACAGGTTATATGGCTACACCTTC. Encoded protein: CASSDRLYGYTF.

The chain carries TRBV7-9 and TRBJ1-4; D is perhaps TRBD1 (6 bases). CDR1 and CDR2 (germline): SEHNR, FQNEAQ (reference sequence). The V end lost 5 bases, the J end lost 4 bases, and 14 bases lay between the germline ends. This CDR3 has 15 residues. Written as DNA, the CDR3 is TGTGCCAGCAGCCCACCACAGGGTGATAATGAAAAACTGTTTTTT. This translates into CASSPPQGDNEKLFF.

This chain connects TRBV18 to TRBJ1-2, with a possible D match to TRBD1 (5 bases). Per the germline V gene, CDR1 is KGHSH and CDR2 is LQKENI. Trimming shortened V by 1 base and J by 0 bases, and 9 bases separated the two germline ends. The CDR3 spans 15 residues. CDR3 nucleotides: TGTGCCAGCTCACCACGGGGCGGAACTAACTATGGCTACACCTTC. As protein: CASSPRGGTNYGYTF.

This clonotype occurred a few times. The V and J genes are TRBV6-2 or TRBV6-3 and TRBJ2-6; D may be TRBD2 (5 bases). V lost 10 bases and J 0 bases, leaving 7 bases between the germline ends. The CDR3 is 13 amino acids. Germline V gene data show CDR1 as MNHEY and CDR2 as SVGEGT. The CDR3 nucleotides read TGTGCCATCGGGAACTCTGGGGCCAACGTCCTGACTTTC. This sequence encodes CAIGNSGANVLTF.

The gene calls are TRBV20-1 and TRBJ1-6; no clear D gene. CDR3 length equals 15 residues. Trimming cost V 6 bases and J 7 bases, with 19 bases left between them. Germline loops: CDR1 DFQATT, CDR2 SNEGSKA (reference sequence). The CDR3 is CSASGVAVGNSPLHF. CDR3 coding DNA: TGCAGTGCCTCCGGGGTGGCGGTGGGAAATTCACCCCTCCACTTT.

CDR3 sequence (DNA): TGTGCCAGCAGTTACTCGGGGAGGAACTATGGCTACACCTTC. This gives the protein CASSYSGRNYGYTF. The chain recombines TRBV6-5 with TRBJ1-2; D gene uncertain. Germline V gives CDR1 MNHEY, CDR2 SVGAGI. The V gene lost 0 bases and the J gene lost 2 bases, with 7 bases spanning the gap. CDR3 length: 14 amino acids.

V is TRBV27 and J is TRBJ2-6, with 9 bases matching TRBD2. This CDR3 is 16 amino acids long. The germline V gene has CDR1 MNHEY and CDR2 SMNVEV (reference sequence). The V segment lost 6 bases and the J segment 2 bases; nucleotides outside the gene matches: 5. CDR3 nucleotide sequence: TGTGCCAGCAGACTAGCGGGCTACGCTGGGGCCAACGTCCTGACTTTC. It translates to CASRLAGYAGANVLTF.

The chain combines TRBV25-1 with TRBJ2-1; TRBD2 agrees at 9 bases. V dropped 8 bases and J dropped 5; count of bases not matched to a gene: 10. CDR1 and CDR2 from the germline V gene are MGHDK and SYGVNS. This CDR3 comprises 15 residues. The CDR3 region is CASRSGGGGDNEQFF. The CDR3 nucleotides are TGTGCCAGCCGTTCCGGCGGGGGGGGGGACAATGAGCAGTTCTTC. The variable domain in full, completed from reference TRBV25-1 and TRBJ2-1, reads EADIYQTPRYLVIGTGKKITLECSQTMGHDKMYWYQQDPGMELHLIHYSYGVNSTEKGDLSSESTVSRIRTEHFPLTLESARPSHTSQYLCASRSGGGGDNEQFFGPGTRLTVL.

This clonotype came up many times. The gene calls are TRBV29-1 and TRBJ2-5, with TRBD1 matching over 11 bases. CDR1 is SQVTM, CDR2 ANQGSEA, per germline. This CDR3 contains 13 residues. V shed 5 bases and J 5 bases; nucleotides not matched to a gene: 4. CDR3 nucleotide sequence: TGCAGCGTTCAAGGGGACAGGGGGGAGACCCAGTACTTC. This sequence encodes CSVQGDRGETQYF. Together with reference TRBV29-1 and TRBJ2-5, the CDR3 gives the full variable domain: SAVISQKPSRDICQRGTSLTIQCQVDSQVTMMFWYRQQPGQSLTLIATANQGSEATYESGFVIDKFPISRPNLTFSTLTVSNMSPEDSSIYLCSVQGDRGETQYFGPGTRLLVL.

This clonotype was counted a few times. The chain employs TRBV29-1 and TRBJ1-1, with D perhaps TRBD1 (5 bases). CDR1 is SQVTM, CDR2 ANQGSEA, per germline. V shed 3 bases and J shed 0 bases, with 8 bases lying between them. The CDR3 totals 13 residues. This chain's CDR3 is CSVDRAMNTEAFF. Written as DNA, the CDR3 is TGCAGCGTTGACAGGGCCATGAACACTGAAGCTTTCTTT.

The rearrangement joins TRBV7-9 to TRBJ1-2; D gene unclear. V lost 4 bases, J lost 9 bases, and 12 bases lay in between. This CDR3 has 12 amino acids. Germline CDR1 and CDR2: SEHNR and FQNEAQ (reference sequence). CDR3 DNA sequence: TGTGCCAGCAGCTCCTCGATCCAGCGCTACACCTTC. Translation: CASSSSIQRYTF.